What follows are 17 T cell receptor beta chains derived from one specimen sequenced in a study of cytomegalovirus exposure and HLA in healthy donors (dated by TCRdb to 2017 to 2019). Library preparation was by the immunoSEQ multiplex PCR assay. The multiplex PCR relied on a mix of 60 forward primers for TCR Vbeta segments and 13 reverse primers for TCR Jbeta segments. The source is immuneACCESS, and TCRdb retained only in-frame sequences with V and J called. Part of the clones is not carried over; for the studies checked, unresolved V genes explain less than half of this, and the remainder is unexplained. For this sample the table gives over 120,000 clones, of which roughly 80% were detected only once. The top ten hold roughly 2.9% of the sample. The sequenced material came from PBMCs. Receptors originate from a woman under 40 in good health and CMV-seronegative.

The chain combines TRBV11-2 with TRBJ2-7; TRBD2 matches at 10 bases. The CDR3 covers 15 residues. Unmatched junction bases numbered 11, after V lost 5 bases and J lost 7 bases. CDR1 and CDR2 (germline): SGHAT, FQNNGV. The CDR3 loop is CASSRIRTAGGEQYF. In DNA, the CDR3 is TGTGCCAGCAGCCGAATCCGCACAGCGGGAGGGGAGCAGTACTTC.

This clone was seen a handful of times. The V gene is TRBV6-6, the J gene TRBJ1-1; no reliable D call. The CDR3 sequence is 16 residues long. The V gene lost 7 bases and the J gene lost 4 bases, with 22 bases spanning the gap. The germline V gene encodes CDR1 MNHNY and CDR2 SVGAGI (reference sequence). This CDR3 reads CASNRERRGRGTEAFF. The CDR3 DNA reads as TGTGCCAGCAATAGGGAGAGGCGGGGTCGTGGCACTGAAGCTTTCTTT.

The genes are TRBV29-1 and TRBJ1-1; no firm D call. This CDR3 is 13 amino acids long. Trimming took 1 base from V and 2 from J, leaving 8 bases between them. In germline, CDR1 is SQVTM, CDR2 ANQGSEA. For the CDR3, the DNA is TGCAGCGTTGAAGGGGGAGAAAACACTGAAGCTTTCTTT. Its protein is CSVEGGENTEAFF.

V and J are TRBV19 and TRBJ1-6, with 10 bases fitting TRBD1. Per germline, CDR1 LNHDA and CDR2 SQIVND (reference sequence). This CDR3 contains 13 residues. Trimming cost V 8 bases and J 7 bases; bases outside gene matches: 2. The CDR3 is CASGDRGNSPLHF. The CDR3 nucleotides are TGTGCCAGTGGGGACAGGGGAAATTCACCCCTCCACTTT.

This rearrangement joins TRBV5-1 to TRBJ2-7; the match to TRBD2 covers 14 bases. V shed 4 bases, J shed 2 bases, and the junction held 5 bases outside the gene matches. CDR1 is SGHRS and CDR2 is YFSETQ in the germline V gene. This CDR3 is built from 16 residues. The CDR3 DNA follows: TGCGCCAGCAGCACGGGGACTAGCGGGAGTGCCTACGAGCAGTACTTC. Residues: CASSTGTSGSAYEQYF.

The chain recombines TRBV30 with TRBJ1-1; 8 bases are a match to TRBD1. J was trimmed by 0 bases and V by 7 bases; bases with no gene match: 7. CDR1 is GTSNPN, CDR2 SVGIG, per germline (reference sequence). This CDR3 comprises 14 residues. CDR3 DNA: TGTGCCTCGAGCAGGGGGCGCATGAACACTGAAGCTTTCTTT. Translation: CASSRGRMNTEAFF.

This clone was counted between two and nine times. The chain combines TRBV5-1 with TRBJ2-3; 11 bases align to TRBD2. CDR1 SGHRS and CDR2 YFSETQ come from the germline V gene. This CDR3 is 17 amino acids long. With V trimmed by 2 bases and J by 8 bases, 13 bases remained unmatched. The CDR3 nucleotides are TGCGCCAGCAGCTTAGGACCCGGGACTAGCGGTCGCGGTACGCAGTATTTT. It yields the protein CASSLGPGTSGRGTQYF.

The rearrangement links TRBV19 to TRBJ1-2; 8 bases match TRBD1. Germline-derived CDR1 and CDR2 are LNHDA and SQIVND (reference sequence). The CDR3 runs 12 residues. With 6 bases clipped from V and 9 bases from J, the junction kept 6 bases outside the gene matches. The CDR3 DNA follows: TGTGCCAGTAGATCGCAGGGGGCGAGCTACACCTTC. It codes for CASRSQGASYTF.

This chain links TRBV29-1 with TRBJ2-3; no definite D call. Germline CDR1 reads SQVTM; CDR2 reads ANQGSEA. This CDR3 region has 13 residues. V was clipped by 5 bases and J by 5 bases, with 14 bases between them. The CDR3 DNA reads TGCAGCGTTCTCTGGGCAGTTAGAGATACGCAGTATTTT. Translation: CSVLWAVRDTQYF.

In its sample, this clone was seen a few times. CDR3 sequence (DNA): TGTGCCACCACAGCAGGGGTGAACACCGGGGAGCTGTTTTTT. Amino acid sequence: CATTAGVNTGELFF. The chain uses TRBV19 and TRBJ2-2; D perhaps matches TRBD1 (6 bases). CDR3 length equals 14 residues. CDR1 is LNHDA, CDR2 SQIVND, per germline (reference sequence). The V end lost 10 bases, the J end lost 1 base, and 13 bases lay between the germline ends.

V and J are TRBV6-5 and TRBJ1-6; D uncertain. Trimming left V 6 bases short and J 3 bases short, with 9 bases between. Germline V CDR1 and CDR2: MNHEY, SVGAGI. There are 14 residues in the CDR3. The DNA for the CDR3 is TGTGCCAGCAGACGGGAAAGCTATAATTCACCCCTCCACTTT. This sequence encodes CASRRESYNSPLHF.

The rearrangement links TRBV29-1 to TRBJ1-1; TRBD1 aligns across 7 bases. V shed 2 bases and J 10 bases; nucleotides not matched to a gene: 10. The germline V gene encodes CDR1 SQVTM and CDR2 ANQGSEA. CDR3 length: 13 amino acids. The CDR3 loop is CSVETGTAIRAFF. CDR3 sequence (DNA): TGCAGCGTTGAAACCGGGACAGCGATACGAGCTTTCTTT.

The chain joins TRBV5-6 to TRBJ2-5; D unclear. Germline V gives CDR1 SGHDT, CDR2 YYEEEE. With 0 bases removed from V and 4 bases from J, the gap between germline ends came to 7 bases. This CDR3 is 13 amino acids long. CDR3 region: CASSLERLETQYF. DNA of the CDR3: TGTGCCAGCAGCTTGGAGCGATTAGAGACCCAGTACTTC.

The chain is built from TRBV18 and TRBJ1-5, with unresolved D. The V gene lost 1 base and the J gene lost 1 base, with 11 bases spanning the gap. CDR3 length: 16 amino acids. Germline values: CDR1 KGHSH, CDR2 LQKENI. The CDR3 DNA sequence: TGTGCCAGCTCACCACGAGGGATTGGGAGCAATCAGCCCCAGCATTTT. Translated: CASSPRGIGSNQPQHF.

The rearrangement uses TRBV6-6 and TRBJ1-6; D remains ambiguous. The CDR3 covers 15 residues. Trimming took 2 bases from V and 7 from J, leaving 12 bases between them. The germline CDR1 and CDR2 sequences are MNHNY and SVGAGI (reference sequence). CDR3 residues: CASSYEGGRNSPLHF. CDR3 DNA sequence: TGTGCCAGCAGTTACGAGGGAGGTAGGAATTCACCCCTCCACTTT.

CDR3 protein: CASSDPGRGSTEAFF. For the CDR3, the DNA is TGTGCCAGCAGTGACCCGGGGCGGGGGAGCACTGAAGCTTTCTTT. This chain connects TRBV6-1 to TRBJ1-1; maybe TRBD1 (5 bases). Trimming removed 3 bases at V and 4 bases at J, with 15 bases between. The CDR3 covers 15 residues. Per germline, CDR1 MNHNS and CDR2 SASEGT.

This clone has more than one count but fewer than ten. CDR3 DNA sequence: TGCGCCAGCAGCCAAGGGCAGGGGCCAAACACCATATATTTT. Amino acid sequence: CASSQGQGPNTIYF. The chain carries TRBV4-1 and TRBJ1-3, with D perhaps matching TRBD1 (6 bases). CDR1 MGHRA and CDR2 YSYEKL come from the germline V gene. This CDR3 contains 14 residues. Trimming removed 1 base from V and 6 bases from J, with 10 bases in between.